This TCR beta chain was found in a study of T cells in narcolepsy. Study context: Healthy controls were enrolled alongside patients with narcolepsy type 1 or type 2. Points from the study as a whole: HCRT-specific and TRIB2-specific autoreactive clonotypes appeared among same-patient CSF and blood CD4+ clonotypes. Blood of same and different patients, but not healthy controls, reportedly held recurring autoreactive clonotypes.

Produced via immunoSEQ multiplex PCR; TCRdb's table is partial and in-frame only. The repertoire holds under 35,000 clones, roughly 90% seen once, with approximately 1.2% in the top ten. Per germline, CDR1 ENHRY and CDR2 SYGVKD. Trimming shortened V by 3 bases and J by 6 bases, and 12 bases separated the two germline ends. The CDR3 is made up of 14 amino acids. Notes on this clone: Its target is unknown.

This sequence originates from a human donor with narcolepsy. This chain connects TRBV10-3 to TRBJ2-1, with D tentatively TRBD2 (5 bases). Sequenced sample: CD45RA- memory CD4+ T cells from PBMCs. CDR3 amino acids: CAISEPVRGNEQFF. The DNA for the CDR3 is TGTGCCATCAGTGAACCGGTCCGGGGCAATGAGCAGTTCTTC.